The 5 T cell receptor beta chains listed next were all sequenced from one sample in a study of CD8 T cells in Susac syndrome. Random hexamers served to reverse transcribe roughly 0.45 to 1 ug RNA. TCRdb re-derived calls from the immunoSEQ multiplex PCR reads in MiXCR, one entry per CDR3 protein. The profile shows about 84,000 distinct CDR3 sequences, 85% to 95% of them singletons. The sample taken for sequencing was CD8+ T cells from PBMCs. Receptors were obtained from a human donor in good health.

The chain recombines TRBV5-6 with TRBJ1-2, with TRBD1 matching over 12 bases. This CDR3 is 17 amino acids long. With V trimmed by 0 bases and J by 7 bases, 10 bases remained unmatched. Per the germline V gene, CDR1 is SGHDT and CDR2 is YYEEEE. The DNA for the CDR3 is TGTGCCAGCAGCTTGGAGGGGACAGGGGGCGCATGGGGTGGCTACACCTTC. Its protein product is CASSLEGTGGAWGGYTF.

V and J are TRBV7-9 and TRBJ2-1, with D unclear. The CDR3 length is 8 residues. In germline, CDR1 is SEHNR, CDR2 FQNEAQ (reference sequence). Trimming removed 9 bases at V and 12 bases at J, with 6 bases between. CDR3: CASSGQFF. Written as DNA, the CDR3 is TGTGCCAGTTCGGGGCAGTTCTTC. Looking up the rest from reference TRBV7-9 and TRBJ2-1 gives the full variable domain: DTGVSQNPRHKITKRGQNVTFRCDPISEHNRLYWYRQTLGQGPEFLTYFQNEAQLEKSRLLSDRFSAERPKGSFSTLEIQRTEQGDSAMYLCASSGQFFGPGTRLTVL.

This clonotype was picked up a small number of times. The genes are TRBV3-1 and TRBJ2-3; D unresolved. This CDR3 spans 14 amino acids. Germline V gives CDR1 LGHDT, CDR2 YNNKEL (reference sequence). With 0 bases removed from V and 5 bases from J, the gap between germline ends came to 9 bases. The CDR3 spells CASSQEGLGDTQYF. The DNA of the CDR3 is TGTGCCAGCAGCCAAGAGGGGTTGGGAGATACGCAGTATTTT.

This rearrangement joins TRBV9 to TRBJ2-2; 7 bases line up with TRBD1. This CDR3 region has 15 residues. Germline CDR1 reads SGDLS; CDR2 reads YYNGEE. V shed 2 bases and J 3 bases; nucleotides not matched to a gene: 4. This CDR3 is CASSVGQTYTGELFF. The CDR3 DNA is TGTGCCAGCAGCGTGGGACAGACTTACACCGGGGAGCTGTTTTTT. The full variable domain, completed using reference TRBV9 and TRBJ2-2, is DSGVTQTPKHLITATGQRVTLRCSPRSGDLSVYWYQQSLDQGLQFLIQYYNGEERAKGNILERFSAQQFPDLHSELNLSSLELGDSALYFCASSVGQTYTGELFFGEGSRLTVL.

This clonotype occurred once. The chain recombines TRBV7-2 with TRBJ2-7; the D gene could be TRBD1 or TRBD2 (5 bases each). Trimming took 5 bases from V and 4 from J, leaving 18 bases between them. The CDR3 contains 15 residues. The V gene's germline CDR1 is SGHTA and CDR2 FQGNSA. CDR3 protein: CASSPSGTFLYEQYF. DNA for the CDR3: TGTGCCAGCAGCCCCTCCGGGACGTTTTTGTACGAGCAGTACTTC.